These T cell receptor beta chains were read from a single sample in a study of cytomegalovirus exposure and HLA in healthy donors. This table comes from immunoSEQ multiplex PCR, and its TCRdb copy is limited to in-frame clones, with some not included. The repertoire holds 100,000 to 150,000 clones, with 81% as singletons. Sequenced: PBMCs. All receptors derive from a man younger than 30 in good health and CMV-seropositive. The CDR3 runs from the conserved cysteine through the conserved F or W. The D gene is left open where the match is weak. Size is omitted from some rows. Given values are once, few, many or a class for expanded clones.

d_gene	v_gene	abundance	j_gene	CDR3aa	CDR3nt
.	TRBV6-1	once	TRBJ2-7	CASSPGQSYEQYF	TGTGCCAGCAGTCCCGGACAATCCTACGAGCAGTACTTC
TRBD1	TRBV4-3	few	TRBJ2-7	CASSQEFTGGRYEQYF	TGCGCCAGCAGCCAAGAATTCACAGGGGGCCGGTACGAGCAGTACTTC
TRBD2	TRBV7-2	.	TRBJ2-1	CASVTSGYNEQFF	TGTGCCAGCGTCACTAGCGGTTACAATGAGCAGTTCTTC
TRBD2	TRBV7-2	.	TRBJ2-5	CASSLSGRRQETQYF	TGTGCCAGCAGCTTAAGCGGGAGGCGGCAAGAGACCCAGTACTTC
TRBD1	TRBV7-8	.	TRBJ1-6	CASTASGGGQGSPLHF	TGTGCCAGCACCGCATCAGGTGGGGGACAGGGTTCACCCCTCCACTTT
TRBD2	TRBV7-6	.	TRBJ2-3	CASSPRGRITDTQYF	TGTGCCAGCAGCCCGCGGGGGAGAATCACAGATACGCAGTATTTT
TRBD1	TRBV30	few	TRBJ2-7	CASSGTGGEQYF	TGTGCCTCCTCCGGGACAGGGGGCGAGCAGTACTTC
TRBD2	TRBV7-2	once	TRBJ2-7	CASSLTGGYEQYF	TGTGCCAGCAGCTTAACGGGGGGCTACGAGCAGTACTTC
TRBD1	TRBV7-9	.	TRBJ2-3	CASSLAGGADTQYF	TGTGCCAGCAGCTTAGCAGGGGGCGCAGATACGCAGTATTTT
TRBD1	TRBV4-3	.	TRBJ2-7	CASSQRQGPYEQYF	TGCGCCAGCAGCCAGAGACAGGGTCCCTACGAGCAGTACTTC
TRBD1	TRBV30	.	TRBJ1-4	CARQGNNNEKLFF	TGTGCCCGACAGGGGAACAATAATGAAAAACTGTTTTTT
TRBD1	TRBV6-6	.	TRBJ2-5	CASSSTGRETQYF	TGTGCCAGCAGCTCGACAGGGCGGGAGACCCAGTACTTC
.	TRBV9	.	TRBJ1-6	CASSATRSSYNSPLHF	TGTGCCAGCAGTGCGACCCGGAGCTCCTATAATTCACCCCTCCACTTT
TRBD1	TRBV5-1	.	TRBJ2-7	CASSLAGTASDEQYF	TGCGCCAGCAGCTTGGCCGGGACAGCGTCTGACGAGCAGTACTTC
.	TRBV9	.	TRBJ2-3	CASAPSLSTDTQYF	TGTGCCAGTGCGCCATCTCTTAGCACAGATACGCAGTATTTT
TRBD2	TRBV6-6	.	TRBJ2-7	CASSLLAGEVYEQYF	TGTGCCAGCAGTTTGTTAGCGGGAGAGGTTTACGAGCAGTACTTC
TRBD1	TRBV2	once	TRBJ1-4	CASSPDRGGEKLFF	TGTGCCAGCAGCCCCGACAGGGGTGGTGAAAAACTGTTTTTT
.	TRBV9	.	TRBJ2-3	CASSAGAFDYTQYF	TGTGCCAGCAGCGCTGGGGCATTTGATTATACGCAGTATTTT
.	TRBV27	.	TRBJ2-6	CASRRDSGANVLTF	TGTGCCAGCCGGAGGGACTCTGGGGCCAACGTCCTGACTTTC
.	TRBV19	.	TRBJ2-1	CASSSYNEQFF	TGTGCCAGTAGCAGCTACAATGAGCAGTTCTTC
.	TRBV7-9	.	TRBJ2-7	CASSFIGTPYEQYF	TGTGCCAGCAGCTTCATCGGGACACCCTACGAGCAGTACTTC
.	TRBV15	.	TRBJ2-5	CATSRDRIETQYF	TGTGCCACCAGCAGGGACAGAATAGAGACCCAGTACTTC